This T cell receptor beta chain was identified during a study of CD8 T cells in ankylosing spondylitis. The authors made TCR beta libraries by quantitative 5'-RACE with molecular barcodes. TCRdb analysed the 5' RACE reads with MiXCR anew, one entry per CDR3 protein. The sample consists of under 150,000 distinct CDR3 sequences, approximately 10% of them appearing once. Notes on the study in general: Matched synovial fluid from ankylosing spondylitis patients was reported to be enriched for disease-linked clones. It appeared that ankylosing spondylitis blood was characterized by a TCR beta motif of fewer than ten highly homologous variants.

This clonotype has at least ten counts. The antigen is undetermined. The CDR3 sequence is 13 residues long. Germline CDR1 is SQVTM and CDR2 is ANQGSEA. V trimming: 7 bases; J trimming: 2 bases; junction bases outside the gene matches: 6. Material: blood, either unsorted or a sorted T cell fraction (not recorded which). The receptor comes from a female donor with ankylosing spondylitis or in good health (not recorded which). The V gene is TRBV29-1, the J gene TRBJ2-3; 7 nucleotides align to TRBD2. The CDR3 loop reads CSGEGSLTDTQYF. The DNA of the CDR3 is TGCAGCGGGGAGGGATCCCTCACAGATACGCAGTATTTT.